The entry below describes one TCR beta chain. This sample is part of a study of CD8+CD57+ T cells in acquired aplastic anemia. Previously, flow cytometry had revealed CD8+CD57+ cell expansion in the patients chosen for sequencing. Genomic DNA, the template, was used for profiling of the TCR beta VDJ and CDR3. TCRdb fed the reads into MiXCR, producing one record per CDR3 protein. The sample has a few hundred thousand distinct CDR3 sequences, under 40% seen once. This CDR3 is built from 10 residues. Germline CDR1 and CDR2: SNHLY and FYNNEI. V lost 1 base and J 8 bases, leaving 2 bases between the germline ends.

This chain links TRBV2 with TRBJ1-2; the D is unclear. The TCR was taken from a human donor with aplastic anemia. The specimen was sorted CD4+, CD8+, or CD8+CD57+ T cells (not recorded which) from PBMCs. CDR3 coding DNA: TGTGCCAGCAGTGAAGAGGGCTACACCTTC. It specifies CASSEEGYTF.